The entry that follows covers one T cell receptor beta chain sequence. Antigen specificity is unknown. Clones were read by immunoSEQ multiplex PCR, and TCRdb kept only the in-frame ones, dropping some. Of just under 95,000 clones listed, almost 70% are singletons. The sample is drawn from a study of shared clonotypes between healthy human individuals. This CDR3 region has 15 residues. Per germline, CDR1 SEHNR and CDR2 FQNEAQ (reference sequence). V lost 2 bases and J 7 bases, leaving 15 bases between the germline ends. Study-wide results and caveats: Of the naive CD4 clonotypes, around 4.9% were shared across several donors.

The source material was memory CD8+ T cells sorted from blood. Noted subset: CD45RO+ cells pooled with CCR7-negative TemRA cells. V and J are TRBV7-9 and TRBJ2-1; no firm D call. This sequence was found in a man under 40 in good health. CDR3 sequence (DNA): TGTGCCAGCAGCTTACTAGGGCGGTACGTAAATGAGCAGTTCTTC. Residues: CASSLLGRYVNEQFF.